The text below deals with one T cell receptor (beta chain). Its binding antigen is unknown. No much larger clone is present one base from it, and per-base qualities are unavailable. This record comes from a study of T cell responses to AZD1222 COVID-19 vaccine (dated by TCRdb to about 2021). Regarding the complete study: TCR sequencing was performed for about 250 trial participants, of whom roughly 200 were given two doses of AZD1222 and some 26 were given two doses of MenACWY control vaccine. Enrollment into the trials was organized by age into subgroups of 18-55, 56-69 and 70-plus years, and those subgroups contained roughly 150, 30 and 60 TCR-sequenced participants, respectively. Paper-wide results and their limitations: The 56-69-year group was small, and its depth increase did not reach significance, likely because of low power. Reportedly, close to half of the unique spike-specific TCRs recognized epitopes lying outside the regions that are mutated in the B.1.351 and B.1.1.7 variants. Most participants were white British and females outnumbered males, and the authors suggested that clonal diversity may have been underestimated. Conclusions about previously exposed vaccinees are limited because only a handful of AZD1222 recipients were SARS-CoV-2 seropositive at baseline. Spike-specific TCR breadth and depth rose significantly after two AZD1222 doses compared with day 0 and with MenACWY recipients. No day 14 peak-response samples were available, so repertoires were characterized only after the peak T cell response. The vaccine-associated CD4 TCRs covered the entire spike protein, and the dominant responses fell in regions 160-218 and 743-854.

The CDR3 regions of human TCRbeta chains were analyzed by immunosequencing. Regarding the original processing steps: Repertoire TCRs were matched against a reference library of SARS-CoV-2-specific TCRs generated with the MIRA antigen-specificity platform. Breadth meant the fraction of unique TCRs that were SARS-CoV-2-associated, whereas depth meant the fraction of total T cells that were SARS-CoV-2-associated. Using the MIRA data, each spike-specific TCR was mapped to the spike region that the TCR reacts to and placed in a CD4 or CD8 class. Log10-transformed breadth and depth values were compared by one-way ANOVA with Sidak's multiple comparisons tests. TCRdb took this table from immuneACCESS and kept in-frame rearrangements with V and J called. Such tables lack part of the clones; where checked against another copy, unresolved V genes explain under half of the gap, and the rest is unexplained. That table gives V, J and clone size, and the DNA gave D and trimming. In all, the sample holds around 130,000 clones, and about 88% of those were seen once. 2.5% to 3.5% of the sample rests with the top ten.

The time point label here, explained by the study, means: about 28 days (+/-7) after the second vaccine dose. AZD1222 recipients given second doses at about 4 weeks or at about 12 weeks were pooled, since spike-specific TCR depth and breadth were not found to differ between the two schedules. Samples from vaccinated people were obtained from the UK trials COV001 and COV002, which included a single-blind randomized controlled phase 2/3 trial of AZD1222 (ChAdOx1 nCoV-19) in healthy adults. Trial participant PBMC samples were collected at day 0 and day 28 after the second dose for TCRbeta chain sequencing. This sequence was found in an adult who received the AZD1222 COVID-19 vaccine. The sample consisted of peripheral blood, taken 28 days after the second AZD1222 dose.

The base sequence is TGTGCCAGCAGTTACCTGGACAGGGACTATGGCTACACCTTC. The translation is CASSYLDRDYGYTF. This chain is built from TRBV6-2 or TRBV6-3 and TRBJ1-2, with 8 bases matching TRBD1. There are 14 amino acids in the CDR3, from cysteine to phenylalanine inclusive. The kept DNA is CDR3 alone, 42 bases in frame from the first base. Looking up the germline V gene yields CDR1 MNHEY and CDR2 SVGEGT. The germline V end is reduced by 2 bases and the J end by 3 bases; junction bases left unmatched: 2.